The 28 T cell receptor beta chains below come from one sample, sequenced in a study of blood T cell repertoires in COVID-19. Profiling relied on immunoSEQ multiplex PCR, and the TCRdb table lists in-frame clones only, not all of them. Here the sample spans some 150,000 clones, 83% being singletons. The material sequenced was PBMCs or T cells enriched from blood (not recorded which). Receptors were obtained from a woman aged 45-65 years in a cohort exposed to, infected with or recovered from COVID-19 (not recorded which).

CDR3 coding DNA: TGTGCCAGTAGTATTCGAGGGGATGGGGGCGAGCAGTTCTTC. Its translation is CASSIRGDGGEQFF. V usage is TRBV19 and J usage is TRBJ2-1; D perhaps matches TRBD1 (6 bases). V lost 3 bases to trimming and J lost 10 bases, with 16 bases between them. CDR1 is LNHDA, CDR2 SQIVND, per germline (reference sequence). CDR3 length: 14 residues.

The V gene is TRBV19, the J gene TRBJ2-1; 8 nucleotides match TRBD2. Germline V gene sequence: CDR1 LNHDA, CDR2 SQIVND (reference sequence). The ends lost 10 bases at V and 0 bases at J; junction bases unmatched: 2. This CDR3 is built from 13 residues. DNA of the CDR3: TGTGCCACAGGACTAGCCTCCTACAATGAGCAGTTCTTC. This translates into CATGLASYNEQFF.

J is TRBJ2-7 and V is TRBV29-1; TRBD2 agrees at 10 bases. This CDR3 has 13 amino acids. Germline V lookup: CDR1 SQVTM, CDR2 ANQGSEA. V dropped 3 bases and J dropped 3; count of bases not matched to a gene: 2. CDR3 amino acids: CSVDSSGSYEQYF. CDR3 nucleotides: TGCAGCGTTGATTCTAGCGGGAGCTACGAGCAGTACTTC.

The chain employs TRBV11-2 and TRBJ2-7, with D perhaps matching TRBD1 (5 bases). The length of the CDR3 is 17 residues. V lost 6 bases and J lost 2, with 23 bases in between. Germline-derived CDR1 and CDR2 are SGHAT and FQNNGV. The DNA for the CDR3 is TGTGCCAGCAGGCCTGGTCTGGGGCTACCCGAAGCCTACGAGCAGTACTTC. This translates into CASRPGLGLPEAYEQYF.

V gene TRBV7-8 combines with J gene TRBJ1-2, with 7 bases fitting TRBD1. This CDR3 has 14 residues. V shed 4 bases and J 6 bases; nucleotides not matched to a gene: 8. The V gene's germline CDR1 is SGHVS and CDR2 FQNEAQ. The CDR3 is CASSSYRQGDGYTF. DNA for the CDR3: TGTGCCAGCAGCTCATATCGGCAGGGGGATGGCTACACCTTC.

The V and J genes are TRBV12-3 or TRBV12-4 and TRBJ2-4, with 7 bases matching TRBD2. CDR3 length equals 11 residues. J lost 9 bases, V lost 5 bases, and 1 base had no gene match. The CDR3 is CASSGGGIQYF. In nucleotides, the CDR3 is TGTGCCAGCAGTGGGGGGGGCATTCAGTACTTC.

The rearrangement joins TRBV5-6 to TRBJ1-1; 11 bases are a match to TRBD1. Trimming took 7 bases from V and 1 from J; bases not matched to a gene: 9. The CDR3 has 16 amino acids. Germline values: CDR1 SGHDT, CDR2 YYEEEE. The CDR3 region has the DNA TGTGCCAGCCGGGGACAGGGGGGATATACGAACACTGAAGCTTTCTTT. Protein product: CASRGQGGYTNTEAFF.

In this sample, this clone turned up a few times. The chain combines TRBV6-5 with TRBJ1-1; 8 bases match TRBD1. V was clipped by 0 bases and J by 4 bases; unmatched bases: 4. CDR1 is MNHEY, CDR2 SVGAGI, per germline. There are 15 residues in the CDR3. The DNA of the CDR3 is TGTGCCAGCAGTTACTCCGCGACAGGGGTCACTGAAGCTTTCTTT. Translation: CASSYSATGVTEAFF.

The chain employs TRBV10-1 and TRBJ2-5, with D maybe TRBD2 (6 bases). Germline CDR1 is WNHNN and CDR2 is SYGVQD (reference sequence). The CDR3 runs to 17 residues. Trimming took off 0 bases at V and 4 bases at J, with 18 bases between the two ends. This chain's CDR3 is CASSESLGRGRRETQYF. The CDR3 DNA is TGCGCCAGCAGTGAGTCGTTGGGGCGGGGTCGACGAGAGACCCAGTACTTC.

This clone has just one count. The CDR3 here is CASSLGQVYGYTF. DNA of the CDR3: TGTGCCAGCAGCTTGGGGCAGGTCTATGGCTACACCTTC. J is TRBJ1-2 and V is TRBV5-6; D is ambiguous. Germline values: CDR1 SGHDT, CDR2 YYEEEE. This CDR3 spans 13 amino acids. Between the trimmed V and J ends, which lost 0 bases and 4 bases, there was a span of 7 bases.

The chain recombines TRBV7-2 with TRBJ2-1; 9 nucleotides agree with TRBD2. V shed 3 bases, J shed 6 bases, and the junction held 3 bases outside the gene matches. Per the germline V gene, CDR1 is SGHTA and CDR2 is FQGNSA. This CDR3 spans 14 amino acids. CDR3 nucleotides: TGTGCCAGCAGCTTGGCTAGCGGGGTCAATGAGCAGTTCTTC. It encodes CASSLASGVNEQFF.

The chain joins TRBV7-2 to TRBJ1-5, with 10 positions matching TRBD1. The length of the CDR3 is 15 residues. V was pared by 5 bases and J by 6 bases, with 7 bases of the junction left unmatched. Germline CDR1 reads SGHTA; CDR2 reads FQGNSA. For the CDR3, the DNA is TGTGCCAGCAGCCAAGACAGGGGGCGAAGTCAGCCCCAGCATTTT. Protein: CASSQDRGRSQPQHF.

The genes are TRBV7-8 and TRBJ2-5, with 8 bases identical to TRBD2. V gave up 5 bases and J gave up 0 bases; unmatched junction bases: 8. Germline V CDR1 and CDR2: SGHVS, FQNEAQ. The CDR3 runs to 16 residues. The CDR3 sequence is CASSGRLAGHQETQYF. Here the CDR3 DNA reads TGTGCCAGCAGCGGAAGATTAGCGGGGCACCAAGAGACCCAGTACTTC.

The CDR3 reads CASTSGGANEQFF. The CDR3 DNA reads as TGTGCCAGCACTAGCGGGGGGGCAAATGAGCAGTTCTTC. The chain joins TRBV7-3 to TRBJ2-1; 12 nucleotides line up with TRBD2. Germline V gives CDR1 SGHTA, CDR2 FQGTGA. The CDR3 runs to 13 residues. V was clipped by 7 bases and J by 7 bases; unmatched bases: 2.

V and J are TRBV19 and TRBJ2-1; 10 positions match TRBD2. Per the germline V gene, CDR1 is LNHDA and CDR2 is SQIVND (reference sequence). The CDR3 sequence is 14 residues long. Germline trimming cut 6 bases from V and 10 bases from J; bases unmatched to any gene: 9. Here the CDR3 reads CASSTSGNGREQFF. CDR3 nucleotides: TGTGCCAGTAGCACTAGCGGGAACGGACGGGAGCAGTTCTTC.

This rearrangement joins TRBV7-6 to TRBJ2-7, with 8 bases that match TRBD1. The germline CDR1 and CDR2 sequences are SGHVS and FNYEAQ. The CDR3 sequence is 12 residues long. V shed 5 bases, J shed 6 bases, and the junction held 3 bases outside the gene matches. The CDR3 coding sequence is TGTGCCAGCAGCCGCAGGGGGCTCGAGCAGTACTTC. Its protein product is CASSRRGLEQYF.

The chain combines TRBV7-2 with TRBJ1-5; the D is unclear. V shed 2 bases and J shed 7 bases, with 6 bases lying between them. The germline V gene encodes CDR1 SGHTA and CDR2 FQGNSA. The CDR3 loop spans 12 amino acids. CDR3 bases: TGTGCCAGCAGCTTAACACGACAGCCCCAGCATTTT. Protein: CASSLTRQPQHF.

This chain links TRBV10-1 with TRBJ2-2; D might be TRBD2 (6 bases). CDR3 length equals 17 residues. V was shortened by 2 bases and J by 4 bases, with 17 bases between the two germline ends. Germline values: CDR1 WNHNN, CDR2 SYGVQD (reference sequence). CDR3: CASSEARLVSGTGELFF. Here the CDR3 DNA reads TGCGCCAGCAGTGAGGCAAGACTAGTATCGGGCACCGGGGAGCTGTTTTTT.

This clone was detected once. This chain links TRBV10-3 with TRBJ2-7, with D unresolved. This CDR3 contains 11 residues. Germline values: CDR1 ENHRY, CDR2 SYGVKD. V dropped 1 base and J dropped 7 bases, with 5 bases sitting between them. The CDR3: CAISEFEEQYF. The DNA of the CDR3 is TGTGCCATCAGTGAGTTTGAGGAGCAGTACTTC.

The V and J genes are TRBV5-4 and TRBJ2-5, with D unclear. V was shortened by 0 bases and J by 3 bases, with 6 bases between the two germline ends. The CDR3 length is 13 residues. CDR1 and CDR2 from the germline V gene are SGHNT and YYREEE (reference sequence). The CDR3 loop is CASSLDREETQYF. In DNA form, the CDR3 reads TGTGCCAGCAGCTTGGACAGAGAAGAGACCCAGTACTTC.

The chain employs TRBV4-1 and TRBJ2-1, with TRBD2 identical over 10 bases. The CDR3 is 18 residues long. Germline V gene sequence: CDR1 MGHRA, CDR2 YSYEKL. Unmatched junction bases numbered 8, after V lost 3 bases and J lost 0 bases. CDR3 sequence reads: CASSHITSGTSSYNEQFF. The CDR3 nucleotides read TGCGCCAGCAGCCATATCACTAGCGGGACGAGCTCCTACAATGAGCAGTTCTTC.

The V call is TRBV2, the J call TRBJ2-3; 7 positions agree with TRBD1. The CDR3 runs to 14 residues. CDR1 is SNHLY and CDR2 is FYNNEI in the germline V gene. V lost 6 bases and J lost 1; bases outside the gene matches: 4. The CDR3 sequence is CASRFDRGTDTQYF. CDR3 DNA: TGTGCCAGCAGATTTGACAGGGGCACAGATACGCAGTATTTT.

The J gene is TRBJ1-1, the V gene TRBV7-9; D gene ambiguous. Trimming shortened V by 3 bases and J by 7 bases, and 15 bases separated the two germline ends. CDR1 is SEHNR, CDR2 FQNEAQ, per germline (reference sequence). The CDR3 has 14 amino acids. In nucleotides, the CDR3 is TGTGCCAGCAGCTTGCTGCGGAACGAGTATGAAGCTTTCTTT. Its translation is CASSLLRNEYEAFF. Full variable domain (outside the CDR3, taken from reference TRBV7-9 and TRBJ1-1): DTGVSQNPRHKITKRGQNVTFRCDPISEHNRLYWYRQTLGQGPEFLTYFQNEAQLEKSRLLSDRFSAERPKGSFSTLEIQRTEQGDSAMYLCASSLLRNEYEAFFGQGTRLTVV.

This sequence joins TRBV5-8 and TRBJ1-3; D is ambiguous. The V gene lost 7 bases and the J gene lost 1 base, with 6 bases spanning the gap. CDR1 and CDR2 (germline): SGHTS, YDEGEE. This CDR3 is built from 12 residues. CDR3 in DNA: TGTGCCAGCCAGGAATCTGGAAACACCATATATTTT. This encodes CASQESGNTIYF.

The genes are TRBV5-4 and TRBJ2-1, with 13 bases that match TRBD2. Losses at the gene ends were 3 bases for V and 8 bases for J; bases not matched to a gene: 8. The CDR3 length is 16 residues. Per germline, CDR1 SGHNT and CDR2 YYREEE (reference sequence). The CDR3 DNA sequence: TGTGCCAGCAGCTCTGGACTAGCGGGGGCCTCCGATGAGCAGTTCTTC. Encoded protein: CASSSGLAGASDEQFF.

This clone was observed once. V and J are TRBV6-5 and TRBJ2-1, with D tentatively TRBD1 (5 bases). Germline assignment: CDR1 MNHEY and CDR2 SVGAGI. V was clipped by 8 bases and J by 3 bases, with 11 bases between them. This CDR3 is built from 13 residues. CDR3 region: CASGATDYNEQFF. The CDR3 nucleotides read TGTGCCAGCGGGGCAACAGACTACAATGAGCAGTTCTTC.

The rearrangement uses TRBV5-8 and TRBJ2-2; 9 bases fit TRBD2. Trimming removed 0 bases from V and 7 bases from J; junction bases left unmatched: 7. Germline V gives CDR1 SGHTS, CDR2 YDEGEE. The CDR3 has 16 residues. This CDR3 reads CASSLGLAGLHGELFF. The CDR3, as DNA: TGTGCCAGCAGCTTGGGGCTAGCGGGACTGCACGGGGAGCTGTTTTTT.

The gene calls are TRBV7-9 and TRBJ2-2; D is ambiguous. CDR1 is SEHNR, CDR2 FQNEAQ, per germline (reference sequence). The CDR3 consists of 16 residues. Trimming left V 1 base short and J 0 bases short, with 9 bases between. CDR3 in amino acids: CASSLVARTNTGELFF. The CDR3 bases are TGTGCCAGCAGCTTAGTTGCTAGGACGAACACCGGGGAGCTGTTTTTT.